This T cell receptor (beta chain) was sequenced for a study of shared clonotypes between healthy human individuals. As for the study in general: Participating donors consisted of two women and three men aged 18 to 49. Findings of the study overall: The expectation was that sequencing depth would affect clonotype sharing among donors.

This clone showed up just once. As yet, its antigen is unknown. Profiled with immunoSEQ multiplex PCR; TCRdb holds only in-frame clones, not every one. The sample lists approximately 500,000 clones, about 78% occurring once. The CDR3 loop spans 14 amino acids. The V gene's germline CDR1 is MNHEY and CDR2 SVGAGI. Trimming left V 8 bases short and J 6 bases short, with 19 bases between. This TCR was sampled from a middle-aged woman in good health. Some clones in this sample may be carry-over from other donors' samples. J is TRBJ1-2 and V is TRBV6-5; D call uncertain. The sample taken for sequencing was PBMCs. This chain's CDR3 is CASSNGVEINGYTF. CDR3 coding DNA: TGTGCCAGCTCCAATGGGGTGGAGATTAATGGCTACACCTTC.